This T cell receptor (beta chain) comes out of a study of blood T cell repertoires in COVID-19. The protocol was immunoSEQ multiplex PCR, while the TCRdb copy is restricted to in-frame clones and leaves out a portion. The sample carries some 170,000 clones, about 81% recorded once. V was clipped by 4 bases and J by 8 bases, with 14 bases between them. CDR1 LGHDT and CDR2 YNNKEL come from the germline V gene (reference sequence). There are 14 residues in the CDR3. This sequence joins TRBV3-1 (or the pseudogene TRBV3-2) and TRBJ1-4; D is perhaps TRBD1 (5 bases). The source of this sequence is a man in his 60s with active or convalescent COVID-19. The source material was peripheral blood. As DNA, the CDR3 is TGTGCCAGCAGCCTGCGGGGGTTGGGGGAAAAACTGTTTTTT. It translates to CASSLRGLGEKLFF.